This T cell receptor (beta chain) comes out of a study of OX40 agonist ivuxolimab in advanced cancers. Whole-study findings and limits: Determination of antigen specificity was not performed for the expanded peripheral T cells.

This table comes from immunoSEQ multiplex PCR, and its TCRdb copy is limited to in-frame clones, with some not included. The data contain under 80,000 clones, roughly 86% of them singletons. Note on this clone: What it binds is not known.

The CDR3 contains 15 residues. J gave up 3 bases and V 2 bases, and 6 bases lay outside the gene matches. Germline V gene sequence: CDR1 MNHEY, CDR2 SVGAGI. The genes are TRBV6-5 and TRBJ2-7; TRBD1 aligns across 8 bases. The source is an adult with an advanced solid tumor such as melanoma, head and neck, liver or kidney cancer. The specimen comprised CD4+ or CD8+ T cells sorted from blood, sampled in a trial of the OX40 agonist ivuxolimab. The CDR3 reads CASSYTRDRSYEQYF. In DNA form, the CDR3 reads TGTGCCAGCAGTTACACGCGGGACAGGAGCTACGAGCAGTACTTC.